Listed here are 8 T cell receptor beta chains from one sample, sequenced in a study of cytotoxic CD8 clonotypes in ibrutinib-treated CLL. Only in-frame clones appear in the TCRdb table, and some are missing; sequencing was by immunoSEQ multiplex PCR. The sample includes about 92,000 clones, roughly three quarters of them seen just once. Source: PBMCs, taken after 24 months of ibrutinib treatment. These receptors originate from a human donor with chronic lymphocytic leukemia.

The sample holds many counts of this clone. V is TRBV19 and J is TRBJ1-1, with 7 bases lining up with TRBD1. With V trimmed by 6 bases and J by 0 bases, 13 bases remained unmatched. From germline, CDR1 is LNHDA and CDR2 SQIVND (reference sequence). The CDR3 extends over 17 amino acids. The CDR3 region is CASSAGTEGRMNTEAFF. CDR3 bases: TGTGCCAGTAGCGCTGGGACAGAGGGACGGATGAACACTGAAGCTTTCTTT.

This clone appeared once. The J gene is TRBJ1-4, the V gene TRBV21-1; the D segment call TRBD1 is taken from the table without a DNA check. TRBV21-1 has pseudogene status. The CDR3 has 16 amino acids. CDR3 nucleotide sequence: TGTGCCAGCAGCAAAGGTAAGGACAGAGCTAATGAAAAACTGTTTTTT. Protein: CASSKGKDRANEKLFF.

The V and J genes are TRBV2 and TRBJ2-7; a possible D gene is TRBD1 (6 bases). Trimming left V 4 bases short and J 2 bases short, with 18 bases between. Germline V CDR1 and CDR2: SNHLY, FYNNEI. The CDR3 loop spans 16 amino acids. CDR3 sequence reads: CASSASWGRQPYEQYF. CDR3 bases: TGTGCCAGCAGTGCCTCCTGGGGGCGGCAACCCTACGAGCAGTACTTC. The full variable domain, in which reference TRBV2 and TRBJ2-7 provide the parts outside the CDR3, is EPEVTQTPSHQVTQMGQEVILRCVPISNHLYFYWYRQILGQKVEFLVSFYNNEISEKSEIFDDQFSVERPDGSNFTLKIRSTKLEDSAMYFCASSASWGRQPYEQYFGPGTRLTVT.

The rearrangement uses TRBV11-2 and TRBJ2-1, with a tentative D call TRBD2 (5 bases). The CDR3 runs 11 residues. Germline V lookup: CDR1 SGHAT, CDR2 FQNNGV. Between the trimmed V and J ends, which lost 5 bases and 10 bases, there was a span of 9 bases. CDR3 nucleotides: TGTGCCAGCAGCCCGGTAGCGGAGCAGTTCTTC. It specifies CASSPVAEQFF.

This chain connects TRBV9 to TRBJ1-1; D unclear. This CDR3 region has 14 residues. Germline loops: CDR1 SGDLS, CDR2 YYNGEE. V was clipped by 0 bases and J by 4 bases, with 10 bases between them. The chain's CDR3 is CASSVDITGTEAFF. CDR3 in DNA: TGTGCCAGCAGCGTAGATATAACCGGCACTGAAGCTTTCTTT.

The chain carries TRBV19 and TRBJ2-7; no reliable D call. The CDR3 length is 15 residues. V was trimmed by 5 bases and J by 2 bases, leaving 16 bases between them. Germline V gene lookup returns CDR1 LNHDA and CDR2 SQIVND (reference sequence). CDR3: CASSRLFDGAYEQYF. The CDR3 region has the DNA TGTGCCAGTAGTCGTCTATTTGACGGAGCCTACGAGCAGTACTTC.

This clone was seen a few times. This chain joins TRBV7-2 and TRBJ2-7, with D perhaps assigned TRBD1 or TRBD2 (7 bases each). V was cut by 5 bases and J by 1 base, with 27 bases left in between. The CDR3 length is 19 residues. Per germline, CDR1 SGHTA and CDR2 FQGNSA. CDR3 region: CASSPRGGGAGGRSYEQYF. The CDR3 DNA follows: TGTGCCAGCAGCCCTCGGGGAGGGGGCGCGGGCGGGCGTTCCTACGAGCAGTACTTC.

This clone occurred a few times. This chain connects TRBV18 to TRBJ2-2; D is ambiguous. Germline lookup yields CDR1 KGHSH and CDR2 LQKENI. Trimming took 3 bases from V and 3 from J, leaving 11 bases between them. The CDR3 loop spans 15 amino acids. As DNA, the CDR3 is TGTGCCAGCTCACCGGTAGGGTCTGACACCGGGGAGCTGTTTTTT. Amino acids: CASSPVGSDTGELFF.